This TCR beta chain originates from a study of control samples from healthy donors and cancer patients. Measured with immunoSEQ multiplex PCR; TCRdb has only the in-frame clones, and not every one. The sample has around 85,000 clones, around 94% seen once; the top ten hold around 5%. The CDR3 covers 16 residues. Trimming shortened V by 6 bases and J by 4 bases, and 19 bases separated the two germline ends. CDR1 is SGHVS, CDR2 FQNEAQ, per germline. The chain combines TRBV7-8 with TRBJ1-5; no reliable D call. Source material: blood. The sequence was collected from a woman under 30 in good health. Here the CDR3 DNA reads TGTGCCAGCAGTACACGGATGGGTCAGACTAATCAGCCCCAGCATTTT. This translates into CASSTRMGQTNQPQHF.